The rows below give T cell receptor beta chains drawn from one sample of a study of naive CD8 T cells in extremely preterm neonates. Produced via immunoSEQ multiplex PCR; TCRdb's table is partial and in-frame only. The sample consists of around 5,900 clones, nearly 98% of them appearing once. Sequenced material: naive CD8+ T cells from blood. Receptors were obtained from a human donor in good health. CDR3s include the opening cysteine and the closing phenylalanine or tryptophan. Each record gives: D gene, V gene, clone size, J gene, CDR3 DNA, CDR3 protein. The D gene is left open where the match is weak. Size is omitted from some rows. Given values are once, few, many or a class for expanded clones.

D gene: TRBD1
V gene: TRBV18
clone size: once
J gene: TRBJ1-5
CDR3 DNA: TGTGCCAGCTCAACGGACAGGGGTGAGCCCCAGCATTTT
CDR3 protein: CASSTDRGEPQHF

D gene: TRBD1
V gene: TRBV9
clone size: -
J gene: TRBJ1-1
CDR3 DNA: TGTGCCAGCGGCCCGATTGGGACAGACACTGAAGCTTTCTTT
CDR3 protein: CASGPIGTDTEAFF

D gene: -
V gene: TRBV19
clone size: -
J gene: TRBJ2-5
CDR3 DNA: TGTGCCAGTAGTATATTACATCAAGAGACCCAGTACTTC
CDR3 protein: CASSILHQETQYF

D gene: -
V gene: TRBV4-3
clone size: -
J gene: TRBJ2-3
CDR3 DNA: TGCGCCAGCAGCCAAGATGAGGAGGGGCTGGAAGATACGCAGTATTTT
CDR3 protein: CASSQDEEGLEDTQYF

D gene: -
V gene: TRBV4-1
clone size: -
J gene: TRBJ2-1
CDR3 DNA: TGCGCCAGCAGCCAAGGTCAGACTTCCGGTGATGAGCAGTTCTTC
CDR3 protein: CASSQGQTSGDEQFF

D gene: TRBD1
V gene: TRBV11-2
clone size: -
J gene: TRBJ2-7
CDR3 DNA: TGTGCCAGCAGCTCCTACTACAGGGGCCGCTCATCAGGCTCCTACGAGCAGTACTTC
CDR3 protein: CASSSYYRGRSSGSYEQYF

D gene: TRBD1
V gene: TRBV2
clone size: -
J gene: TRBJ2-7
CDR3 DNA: TGTGCCAGCAGTGGACAGGGGTTCTACGAGCAGTACTTC
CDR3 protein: CASSGQGFYEQYF

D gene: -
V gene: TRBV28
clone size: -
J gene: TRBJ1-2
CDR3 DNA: TGTGCCAGCAGTTTCAGGGGTGAGAAATATGGCTACACCTTC
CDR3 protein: CASSFRGEKYGYTF

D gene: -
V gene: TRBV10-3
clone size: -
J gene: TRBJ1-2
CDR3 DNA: TGTGCCATCAGTGAGGTGACAGCAGCTAACTATGGCTACACCTTC
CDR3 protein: CAISEVTAANYGYTF

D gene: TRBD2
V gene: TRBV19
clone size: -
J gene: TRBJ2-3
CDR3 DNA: TGTGCCAGTAGTATAGATTTGGCTAGCGGGGACACAGATACGCAGTATTTT
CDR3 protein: CASSIDLASGDTDTQYF

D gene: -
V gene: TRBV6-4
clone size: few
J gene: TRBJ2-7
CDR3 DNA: TGTGCCAGCAGTGCCAGGGGATACGAGCAGTACTTC
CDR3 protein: CASSARGYEQYF

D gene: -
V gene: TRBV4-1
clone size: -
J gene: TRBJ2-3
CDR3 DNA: TGCGCCCCAAGGCTAGGCCCAGATACGCAGTATTTT
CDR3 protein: CAPRLGPDTQYF

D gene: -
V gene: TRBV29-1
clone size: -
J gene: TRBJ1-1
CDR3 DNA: TGCAGCGTTGAACAGGGCGCTTTCTTT
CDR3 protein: CSVEQGAFF

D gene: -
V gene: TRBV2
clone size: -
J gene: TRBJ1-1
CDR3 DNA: TGTGCCAGCCAGGGTGGGACTAACACTGAAGCTTTCTTT
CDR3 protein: CASQGGTNTEAFF

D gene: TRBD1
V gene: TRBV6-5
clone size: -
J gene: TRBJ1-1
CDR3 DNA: TGTGCCAGCAGTACAACAGGGGTGAACACTGAAGCTTTCTTT
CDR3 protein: CASSTTGVNTEAFF

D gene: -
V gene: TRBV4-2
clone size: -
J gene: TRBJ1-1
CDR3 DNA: TGTGCCAGCAGCCCGGGGGGGGTTACTTTCTTT
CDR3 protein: CASSPGGVTFF

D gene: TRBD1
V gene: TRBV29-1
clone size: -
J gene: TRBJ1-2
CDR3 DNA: TGCAGCGCCCACCTTTCTCAAGCCTTGGACAGGAACTATGGCTACACCTTC
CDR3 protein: CSAHLSQALDRNYGYTF

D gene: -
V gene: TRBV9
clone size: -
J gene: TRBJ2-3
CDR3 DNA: TGTGCCAGCAGTATATGGGCTAGCACAGATACGCAGTATTTT
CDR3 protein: CASSIWASTDTQYF

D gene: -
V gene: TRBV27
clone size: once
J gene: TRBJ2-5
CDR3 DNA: TGTGCCAGCAGTTCTTCCGGTTACCAACAGTACTTC
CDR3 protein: CASSSSGYQQYF

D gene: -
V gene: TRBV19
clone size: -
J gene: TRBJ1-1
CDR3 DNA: TGTGCCAGTAGTATAGATCTTGAGACAGAAAACACTGAAGCTTTCTTT
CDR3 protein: CASSIDLETENTEAFF